The 9 T cell receptor beta chains given below trace back to one sample, sequenced in a study of CD8 T cells in ankylosing spondylitis. Regarding the study as a whole: A TCR beta motif of eight highly homologous variants appeared characteristic of ankylosing spondylitis blood.

One entry per CDR3 protein, called by TCRdb with MiXCR from the 5' RACE reads. The repertoire holds about 540,000 distinct CDR3 sequences, with roughly an eighth as singletons. No antigen has been identified for these receptors. What was sequenced was blood, either unsorted or a sorted T cell fraction (not recorded which). The receptor set was obtained from a male donor with ankylosing spondylitis.

V and J are TRBV30 and TRBJ1-5; no definite D call. This CDR3 region has 15 residues. Germline loops: CDR1 GTSNPN, CDR2 SVGIG (reference sequence). V lost 2 bases and J lost 3, with 14 bases in between. The CDR3 nucleotides read TGTGCCTGGAGTCCCGAGGGAAGAGTCAATCAGCCCCAGCATTTT. Residues: CAWSPEGRVNQPQHF.

This clonotype has more than one count but fewer than ten. This chain uses TRBV18 with TRBJ2-3; D is possibly TRBD1 (5 bases). The CDR3 consists of 15 residues. Germline CDR1 and CDR2: KGHSH and LQKENI. Between the trimmed V and J ends, which lost 1 base and 4 bases, there was a span of 12 bases. This CDR3 is CASSPQGSSSDTQYF. DNA for the CDR3: TGTGCCAGCTCACCACAGGGGTCATCGTCAGATACGCAGTATTTT. The variable domain in full, with the rest retrieved from reference TRBV18 and TRBJ2-3, is NAGVMQNPRHLVRRRGQEARLRCSPMKGHSHVYWYRQLPEEGLKFMVYLQKENIIDESGMPKERFSAEFPKEGPSILRIQQVVRGDSAAYFCASSPQGSSSDTQYFGPGTRLTVL.

The rearrangement joins TRBV12-3 or TRBV12-4 to TRBJ1-6; 10 bases fit TRBD1. The CDR3 has 15 amino acids. V trimming: 6 bases; J trimming: 10 bases; junction bases outside the gene matches: 9. The DNA of the CDR3 is TGTGCCAGCAGAAACGGACAGGGGGTGGGATCACCCCTCCACTTT. The encoded protein is CASRNGQGVGSPLHF.

This clonotype came up a few times. The V call is TRBV29-1, the J call TRBJ2-1, with TRBD2 as a possible D gene (7 bases). Germline assignment: CDR1 SQVTM and CDR2 ANQGSEA. V lost 6 bases, J lost 4 bases, and 10 bases lay in between. The CDR3 extends over 12 amino acids. The CDR3 sequence is CSVGGPYNEQFF. In DNA, the CDR3 is TGCAGCGTGGGGGGGCCATACAATGAGCAGTTCTTC.

The CDR3 here is CSASPGQFGTGELFF. CDR3 coding DNA: TGCAGTGCTAGTCCTGGACAGTTTGGGACCGGGGAGCTGTTTTTT. The V gene is TRBV20-1, the J gene TRBJ2-2, with D possibly being TRBD1 (6 bases). The CDR3 runs 15 residues. Germline CDR1 is DFQATT and CDR2 is SNEGSKA (reference sequence). With 3 bases removed from V and 5 bases from J, the gap between germline ends came to 16 bases.

This clonotype was recorded many times. This sequence joins TRBV10-1 and TRBJ2-2; D is possibly TRBD1 (5 bases). Germline CDR1 reads WNHNN; CDR2 reads SYGVQD (reference sequence). CDR3 length: 15 amino acids. V lost 8 bases, J lost 1 base, and 14 bases lay in between. As DNA, the CDR3 is TGCGCCAGCGCAAAAGGTGGACAGAACACCGGGGAGCTGTTTTTT. Residues: CASAKGGQNTGELFF.

The rearrangement uses TRBV3-1 and TRBJ2-7; perhaps TRBD2 as D (5 bases). The length of the CDR3 is 14 residues. Germline assignment: CDR1 LGHDT and CDR2 YNNKEL (reference sequence). V dropped 4 bases and J dropped 5 bases, with 15 bases sitting between them. The chain's CDR3 is CASSPPGSMDEQYF. CDR3 DNA sequence: TGTGCCAGCAGCCCCCCGGGGAGTATGGACGAGCAGTACTTC.

The rearrangement joins TRBV5-1 to TRBJ2-3; 11 bases align to TRBD2. The CDR3 contains 15 residues. The junction had 5 bases not matched to a gene; V was cut back by 4 bases and J by 4 bases. Germline V gene sequence: CDR1 SGHRS, CDR2 YFSETQ. Here the CDR3 DNA reads TGCGCCAGCAGCCCACTAGCGGGAGTAGCAGATACGCAGTATTTT. It translates to CASSPLAGVADTQYF.

V is TRBV24-1 and J is TRBJ2-2; TRBD2 agrees at 12 bases. The CDR3 runs to 17 residues. Germline V CDR1 and CDR2: KGHDR, SFDVKD. V was pared by 3 bases and J by 4 bases, with 5 bases of the junction left unmatched. In DNA form, the CDR3 reads TGTGCCACCAGTGATCCGACTAGCGGGAGTCCCACCGGGGAGCTGTTTTTT. Amino acids: CATSDPTSGSPTGELFF.